This TCR beta chain is drawn from a study of CD8+CD57+ T cells in acquired aplastic anemia. The overall study: Across the sorted CD4+ and CD8+ cells, DNA amounts averaged roughly 3 ug.

Profiles of TCR beta VDJ and CDR3 were generated from a genomic DNA template. TCRdb reanalysed the reads using MiXCR and keeps one entry per CDR3 protein. The sample has 95,000 to 150,000 distinct CDR3 sequences, roughly 55% seen once; the top ten hold under 35%. The V gene's germline CDR1 is SQVTM and CDR2 ANQGSEA. V was pared by 6 bases and J by 3 bases, with 20 bases between. The CDR3 has 15 amino acids. With respect to this clonotype: No antigen is known for it.

CD8+CD57+ cell expansion had been shown by flow cytometry in patients chosen for sequencing. All patients had severe acquired aplastic anemia. Findings and caveats of the study: Comparison of patients with controls identified nearly 30 shared CD8+ CDR3 sequences.

The clonotype was recovered from a human donor with aplastic anemia. V usage is TRBV29-1 and J usage is TRBJ1-2; D is undetermined. Sequenced sample: sorted CD4+, CD8+, or CD8+CD57+ T cells (not recorded which) from PBMCs. In DNA form, the CDR3 reads TGCAGCGTCCTAACCGGAGGTCCCACCTACTATGGCTACACCTTC. Amino acids: CSVLTGGPTYYGYTF.